Below are 10 T cell receptor beta chains sequenced from a single sample in a study of T cells in Graves' hyperthyroidism and ophthalmopathy. The source material, RNA transcripts, was used to amplify TCR beta CDR3 regions. RT-PCR in the first round (using the HTBI primer set) targeted the TCR CDR3. TCRdb redid the calling of the multiplex PCR reads with MiXCR, one entry per CDR3 protein. This repertoire shows just over 550,000 distinct CDR3 sequences, more than 45% found once; its top ten account for about 8.2%. The specimen sequenced was peripheral blood or thyroid tissue (not recorded which). These receptors all come from a woman younger than 35 with Graves' hyperthyroidism.

The table lists this clonotype with many counts. This chain connects TRBV2 to TRBJ1-5; perhaps TRBD1 as D (6 bases). V shed 3 bases and J shed 7 bases, with 13 bases lying between them. CDR1 and CDR2 (germline): SNHLY, FYNNEI. CDR3 size: 14 residues. The CDR3 DNA sequence: TGTGCCAGCAGTGATACAGGGTTCTACCAGCCCCAGCATTTT. This translates into CASSDTGFYQPQHF.

The rearrangement uses TRBV5-1 and TRBJ1-2, with TRBD1 as a possible D gene (5 bases). V lost 4 bases, J lost 0 bases, and 13 bases lay in between. The CDR3 covers 15 residues. Germline V gene lookup returns CDR1 SGHRS and CDR2 YFSETQ. DNA for the CDR3: TGCGCCAGCAGCCCCTACGGGGACTCTAACTATGGCTACACCTTC. Translating gives CASSPYGDSNYGYTF. Full variable domain (outside the CDR3, taken from reference TRBV5-1 and TRBJ1-2): KAGVTQTPRYLIKTRGQQVTLSCSPISGHRSVSWYQQTPGQGLQFLFEYFSETQRNKGNFPGRFSGRQFSNSRSEMNVSTLELGDSALYLCASSPYGDSNYGYTFGSGTRLTVV.

As to this clonotype: A much larger clone is a single base away; this may be a read error. V and J are TRBV24-1 and TRBJ2-7; 9 bases agree with TRBD1. This CDR3 comprises 12 residues. The germline CDR1 and CDR2 sequences are KGHDR and SFDVKD. The J segment lost 6 bases and the V segment lost 4 bases, leaving 0 bases of the junction unmatched. CDR3 region: CATSEGQGEQYF. CDR3 sequence (DNA): TGTGCCACCAGTGAGGGACAGGGCGAGCAGTACTTC.

This clonotype was detected only a few times. The chain uses TRBV20-1 and TRBJ1-4, with a tentative D call TRBD1 (5 bases). The V gene's germline CDR1 is DFQATT and CDR2 SNEGSKA (reference sequence). This CDR3 is 13 amino acids long. Here the CDR3 DNA reads TGCAGCATACCCCAGGGAACTAATGAAAAACTGTTTTTT. It encodes CSIPQGTNEKLFF.

The rearrangement joins TRBV25-1 to TRBJ1-1; D may be TRBD1 (5 bases). Deletions cut 7 bases from V and 3 bases from J, with 12 bases between. The CDR3 is 13 amino acids. Germline values: CDR1 MGHDK, CDR2 SYGVNS. The CDR3 DNA follows: TGTGCCAGCATCGGACACGGGGACACTGAAGCTTTCTTT. It is translated as CASIGHGDTEAFF.

The gene calls are TRBV2 and TRBJ1-2; weak D call: TRBD1 (5 bases). Trimming left V 5 bases short and J 6 bases short, with 16 bases between. The CDR3 spans 14 residues. Per the germline V gene, CDR1 is SNHLY and CDR2 is FYNNEI. The CDR3 is CASSYTRQRNGYTF. The CDR3 DNA reads TGTGCCAGCAGTTACACCCGACAGAGGAATGGCTACACCTTC.

This clonotype occurred a few times. V gene TRBV5-1 combines with J gene TRBJ2-7; 9 bases match TRBD2. CDR3 length equals 17 residues. The trim removed 0 bases at V and 0 bases at J, leaving 7 bases unmatched. CDR1 and CDR2 from the germline V gene are SGHRS and YFSETQ. The CDR3 region is CASSLETSGYSSYEQYF. The CDR3 DNA is TGCGCCAGCAGCTTGGAGACTAGCGGTTATAGCTCCTACGAGCAGTACTTC. Supplemented by reference TRBV5-1 and TRBJ2-7, the full variable domain reads KAGVTQTPRYLIKTRGQQVTLSCSPISGHRSVSWYQQTPGQGLQFLFEYFSETQRNKGNFPGRFSGRQFSNSRSEMNVSTLELGDSALYLCASSLETSGYSSYEQYFGPGTRLTVT.

This clonotype has more than one count but fewer than ten. The rearrangement joins TRBV14 to TRBJ1-4, with D maybe TRBD1 (5 bases). Per the germline V gene, CDR1 is SGHDN and CDR2 is FVKESK. V lost 2 bases, J lost 7 bases, and 11 bases lay in between. The CDR3 contains 14 residues. The CDR3 protein is CASSQQGVAEKLFF. The CDR3 DNA is TGTGCCAGCAGCCAACAGGGAGTTGCTGAAAAACTGTTTTTT.

This clonotype was recorded many times. V is TRBV9 and J is TRBJ1-2; 10 positions match TRBD1. Germline V CDR1 and CDR2: SGDLS, YYNGEE. Trimming cost V 2 bases and J 8 bases; bases outside gene matches: 12. CDR3 length equals 16 residues. CDR3 region: CASSVTDDRGQGGYTF. In nucleotides, the CDR3 is TGTGCCAGCAGCGTGACGGACGACAGGGGGCAAGGCGGCTACACCTTC. The whole variable domain, remainder taken from reference TRBV9 and TRBJ1-2, is DSGVTQTPKHLITATGQRVTLRCSPRSGDLSVYWYQQSLDQGLQFLIQYYNGEERAKGNILERFSAQQFPDLHSELNLSSLELGDSALYFCASSVTDDRGQGGYTFGSGTRLTVV.

This clonotype was seen many times. The CDR3 loop is CASSDFYGYTF. The CDR3 DNA reads as TGTGCCAGTAGCGACTTTTATGGCTACACCTTC. The V call is TRBV19, the J call TRBJ1-2; no reliable D call. Germline V lookup: CDR1 LNHDA, CDR2 SQIVND (reference sequence). The CDR3 runs 11 residues. Trimming shortened V by 6 bases and J by 5 bases, and 7 bases separated the two germline ends.